Each of the 6 T cell receptor beta chains below was sequenced from the same sample in a study of response to subunit inactivated influenza vaccine. TCRdb re-analysed the RT-PCR reads in MiXCR, keeping a single row per CDR3 protein. The sample has 600,000 to 850,000 distinct CDR3 sequences, 11% to 15% seen once. Material: PBMCs from blood, obtained approximately 15 days before vaccination. Source of these receptors: a middle-aged man who received an inactivated influenza vaccine.

This clonotype was counted a few times. V gene TRBV5-1 combines with J gene TRBJ2-1; weak D call: TRBD1 (5 bases). Trimming took off 4 bases at V and 2 bases at J, with 13 bases between the two ends. This CDR3 region has 15 residues. The V gene's germline CDR1 is SGHRS and CDR2 YFSETQ. CDR3 nucleotides: TGCGCCAGCAGCAAACAGGTGGTTACCTACAATGAGCAGTTCTTC. Amino acids: CASSKQVVTYNEQFF.

The gene calls are TRBV5-8 and TRBJ1-1; 9 nucleotides align to TRBD1. J gave up 1 base and V 5 bases, and 9 bases lay outside the gene matches. The CDR3 length is 16 residues. CDR1 and CDR2 from the germline V gene are SGHTS and YDEGEE. The CDR3 here is CASSRQGGLPNTEAFF. The CDR3 nucleotides are TGTGCCAGCAGTCGACAGGGGGGCCTTCCGAACACTGAAGCTTTCTTT.

The genes are TRBV19 and TRBJ1-5; 7 bases line up with TRBD1. J lost 1 base, V lost 4 bases, and 7 bases had no gene match. The CDR3 length is 16 residues. CDR1 LNHDA and CDR2 SQIVND come from the germline V gene (reference sequence). The CDR3 DNA reads TGTGCCAGTAGTAAAAAACCGGGACAGAGCAATCAGCCCCAGCATTTT. Its protein product is CASSKKPGQSNQPQHF.

This clonotype was counted a few times. V is TRBV19 and J is TRBJ2-5; perhaps TRBD1 as D (6 bases). Trimming cost V 6 bases and J 2 bases, with 22 bases left between them. The CDR3 is 17 amino acids. Germline lookup yields CDR1 LNHDA and CDR2 SQIVND (reference sequence). Written as DNA, the CDR3 is TGTGCCAGTAGCCCTATCCCTCCGACAGGCTCTCAAGAGACCCAGTACTTC. Translated: CASSPIPPTGSQETQYF.

The chain carries TRBV29-1 and TRBJ1-2; D is perhaps TRBD1 (5 bases). Trimming stripped 7 bases from V and 3 bases from J, with 21 bases between. The germline gives CDR1 SQVTM, CDR2 ANQGSEA. The CDR3 is 15 residues long. CDR3 residues: CSAASPRGTYYGYTF. Written as DNA, the CDR3 is TGCAGCGCTGCATCTCCTCGGGGCACCTACTATGGCTACACCTTC.

The rearrangement links TRBV4-1 to TRBJ2-5; the match to TRBD2 covers 11 bases. Losses at the gene ends were 1 base for V and 4 bases for J; bases not matched to a gene: 8. CDR1 and CDR2 (germline): MGHRA, YSYEKL. The CDR3 length is 17 residues. Here the CDR3 reads CASSQVRLAGTLETQYF. The CDR3 nucleotides read TGCGCCAGCAGCCAAGTCAGACTAGCGGGGACATTAGAGACCCAGTACTTC.